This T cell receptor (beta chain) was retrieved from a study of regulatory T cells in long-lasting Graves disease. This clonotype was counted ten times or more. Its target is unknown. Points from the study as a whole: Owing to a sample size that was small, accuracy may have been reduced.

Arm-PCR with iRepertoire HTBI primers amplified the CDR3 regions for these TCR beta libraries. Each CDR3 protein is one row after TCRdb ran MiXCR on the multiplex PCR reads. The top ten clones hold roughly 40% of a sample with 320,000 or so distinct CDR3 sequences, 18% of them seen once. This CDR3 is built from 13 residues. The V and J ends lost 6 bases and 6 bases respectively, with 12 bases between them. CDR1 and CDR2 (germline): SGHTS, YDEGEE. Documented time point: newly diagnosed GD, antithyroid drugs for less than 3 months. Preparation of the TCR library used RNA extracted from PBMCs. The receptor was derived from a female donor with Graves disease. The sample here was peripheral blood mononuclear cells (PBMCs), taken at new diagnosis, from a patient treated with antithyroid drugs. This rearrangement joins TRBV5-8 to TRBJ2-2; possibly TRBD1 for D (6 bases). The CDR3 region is CASNRVLPGELFF. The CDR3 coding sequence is TGTGCCAGCAACAGGGTATTACCCGGGGAGCTGTTTTTT. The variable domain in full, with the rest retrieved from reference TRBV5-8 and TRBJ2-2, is EAGVTQSPTHLIKTRGQQATLRCSPISGHTSVYWYQQALGLGLQFLLWYDEGEERNRGNFPPRFSGRQFPNYSSELNVNALELEDSALYLCASNRVLPGELFFGEGSRLTVL.